These T cell receptor beta chains were read from a single sample in a study of T cells in Graves' hyperthyroidism and ophthalmopathy. TCRdb re-called the multiplex PCR reads with MiXCR, one entry per CDR3 protein. The table includes roughly 98,000 distinct CDR3 sequences, around 42% detected once. Sample: peripheral blood or thyroid tissue (not recorded which). These receptor sequences come from a woman in her thirties with Graves' hyperthyroidism. CDR3s include the opening cysteine and the closing phenylalanine or tryptophan. A D gene is named only where the DNA matches it firmly. Clone size, where shown, is once, few, many, or a class for clones that have expanded.

cdr3_aa cdr3_nt j_call v_call clone_size d_call
CSAKTGYEQYF TGCAGTGCGAAGACAGGGTACGAGCAGTACTTC TRBJ2-7 TRBV20-1 many TRBD1
CAIKAGYTGNTIYF TGTGCCATCAAGGCCGGATACACTGGAAACACCATATATTTT TRBJ1-3 TRBV10-3 many .
CASSLRQGGNQPQHF TGTGCCAGCAGTTTACGGCAGGGTGGCAATCAGCCCCAGCATTTT TRBJ1-5 TRBV12-3/TRBV12-4 many .
CASSVQGNSPLHF TGTGCCAGCAGCGTCCAGGGTAATTCACCCCTCCACTTT TRBJ1-6 TRBV9 many .
CASSEIPDGYTF TGTGCCAGCAGTGAAATCCCAGATGGCTACACCTTC TRBJ1-2 TRBV25-1 many .
CAISGTRDSPLHF TGTGCCATCAGCGGGACAAGGGATTCACCCCTCCACTTT TRBJ1-6 TRBV10-3 . .
CSPSVGTEAFF TGCAGCCCCTCGGTCGGCACTGAAGCTTTCTTT TRBJ1-1 TRBV20-1 . .
CASRLAGADTQYF TGTGCCAGCAGACTAGCGGGGGCAGATACGCAGTATTTT TRBJ2-3 TRBV6-5 . TRBD2
CASSLSMGRANTEAFF TGTGCCAGCAGTTTATCGATGGGACGGGCGAACACTGAAGCTTTCTTT TRBJ1-1 TRBV27 few .
CASSVSQVNTEAFF TGTGCCAGCAGCGTGTCACAGGTGAACACTGAAGCTTTCTTT TRBJ1-1 TRBV9 . .
CASSEGGSTDTQYF TGTGCCAGCAGCGAGGGTGGAAGCACAGATACGCAGTATTTT TRBJ2-3 TRBV9 few .
CSAGQGRQETQYF TGCAGTGCCGGACAGGGGCGTCAAGAGACCCAGTACTTC TRBJ2-5 TRBV20-1 many TRBD1
CAIGGRNTEAFF TGTGCCATAGGTGGCAGGAACACTGAAGCTTTCTTT TRBJ1-1 TRBV28 many .
CASSQRLTDTQYF TGTGCCAGCAGCCAAAGACTTACAGATACGCAGTATTTT TRBJ2-3 TRBV4-2 many .
CSARVNTQYF TGCAGTGCTAGGGTTAATACGCAGTATTTT TRBJ2-3 TRBV20-1 many .
CASSHSLGHQTQETQYF TGTGCCAGCAGCCACAGCCTCGGACACCAAACGCAGGAGACCCAGTACTTC TRBJ2-5 TRBV7-4 many .
CASFGQPSYEQYF TGTGCCAGCTTCGGACAGCCCTCCTACGAGCAGTACTTC TRBJ2-7 TRBV28 . .
CASQYFTGNTIYF TGTGCCAGCCAATACTTTACTGGAAACACCATATATTTT TRBJ1-3 TRBV7-9 many .
CSAWKETQYF TGCAGTGCGTGGAAAGAGACCCAGTACTTC TRBJ2-5 TRBV20-1 . .
CASSVRPYTDTQYF TGTGCCAGCAGCGTGAGACCTTATACAGATACGCAGTATTTT TRBJ2-3 TRBV9 many .
CASSVGGEAEAFF TGTGCCAGCAGCGTAGGGGGCGAGGCTGAAGCTTTCTTT TRBJ1-1 TRBV9 . .
CASSSDGNGQPQRF TGTGCCAGCAGTTCAGACGGGAATGGTCAGCCCCAGCGTTTT TRBJ1-5 TRBV2 . .